This TCR beta chain was recovered during a study of blood T cell repertoires in COVID-19. Study-wide background: Specimens from acute and convalescent COVID-19 originated in the United States, Italy and Spain. Sources were T cells, B-cell-depleted T cells, or PBMCs; the material itself was cDNA or gDNA.

Participants' reported clinical history set cohort assignment. Germline V gene data show CDR1 as MNHEY and CDR2 as SVGEGT. Trimming removed 3 bases at V and 7 bases at J, with 12 bases between. This CDR3 is built from 13 residues. TCRdb's copy holds only in-frame clones and misses some; the assay was immunoSEQ multiplex PCR. The data show more than 250,000 clones, approximately 92% seen once. The sequencing sample was made of PBMCs or T cells enriched from blood (not recorded which). The chain uses TRBV6-2 or TRBV6-3 and TRBJ2-5, with a possible D match to TRBD2 (6 bases). The TCR comes from a woman aged 25 to 39 who had recovered from COVID-19. CDR3 DNA sequence: TGTGCCAGCAGTTATTCCCCCGGGGGGACCCAGTACTTC. Translating gives CASSYSPGGTQYF.